What follows are 21 T cell receptor beta chains derived from one specimen sequenced in a study of T cells in Graves' hyperthyroidism and ophthalmopathy. RNA transcripts provided the source from which TCR beta CDR3 regions were amplified. Researchers ran a first-round RT-PCR on the TCR CDR3 using the HTBI primer set. TCRdb re-analysed the multiplex PCR reads in MiXCR, keeping a single row per CDR3 protein. The repertoire holds 700,000 or so distinct CDR3 sequences, with roughly 15% as singletons. Sequencing input: blood. The receptor set was obtained from a man younger than 35 with Graves' hyperthyroidism.

Note on this clonotype: One junction end does not reproduce the germline sequence, and a read error may be involved. The CDR3 DNA reads as TGTGCCAGCAGTTTCCGGCTGACAGTCCCCCCTAACTATGGCTGCACCTTC. Its protein product is CASSFRLTVPPNYGCTF. The gene calls are TRBV28 and TRBJ1-2; D might be TRBD1 (5 bases). Germline loops: CDR1 MDHEN, CDR2 SYDVKM. The CDR3 spans 17 residues.

This clonotype was recorded a few times. V is TRBV19 and J is TRBJ1-1; no definite D call. This CDR3 is 14 amino acids long. Looked up from germline, CDR1 is LNHDA and CDR2 is SQIVND (reference sequence). V was shortened by 3 bases and J by 4 bases, with 12 bases between the two germline ends. Here the CDR3 DNA reads TGTGCCAGTAGTATGTTGTCTCTCGGCACTGAAGCTTTCTTT. It translates to CASSMLSLGTEAFF.

This clonotype occurred many times. V is TRBV30 and J is TRBJ2-1; TRBD2 aligns across 8 bases. CDR1 and CDR2 (germline): GTSNPN, SVGIG (reference sequence). V trimming: 0 bases; J trimming: 1 base; junction bases outside the gene matches: 8. The CDR3 covers 17 residues. The CDR3 DNA follows: TGTGCCTGGAGTGTAGGGGTGACTAGCGCATCCTACAATGAGCAGTTCTTC. Translation gives CAWSVGVTSASYNEQFF.

At least ten counts were recorded for this clonotype. The CDR3, as DNA: TGTGCCAGCAGCGACGTCGGGGAGGGCTCCTACGAGCAGTACTTC. As protein: CASSDVGEGSYEQYF. The chain uses TRBV6-2 or TRBV6-3 and TRBJ2-7; TRBD2 agrees at 7 bases. CDR3 length: 15 residues. Losses at the gene ends were 6 bases for V and 0 bases for J; bases not matched to a gene: 8. The germline gives CDR1 MNHEY, CDR2 SVGEGT.

This clonotype was seen ten or more times. V usage is TRBV27 and J usage is TRBJ1-5; 7 nucleotides align to TRBD1. CDR1 and CDR2 from the germline V gene are MNHEY and SMNVEV (reference sequence). This CDR3 is built from 15 residues. The V segment lost 4 bases and the J segment 0 bases; nucleotides outside the gene matches: 3. The CDR3 region has the DNA TGTGCCAGCAGTTCGGGACAGTATAGCAATCAGCCCCAGCATTTT. It translates to CASSSGQYSNQPQHF.

The V call is TRBV27, the J call TRBJ1-4; D is possibly TRBD1 (6 bases). With 1 base removed from V and 7 bases from J, the gap between germline ends came to 13 bases. Germline CDR1 reads MNHEY; CDR2 reads SMNVEV (reference sequence). CDR3 length: 15 amino acids. The CDR3 region has the DNA TGTGCCAGCAGTTTATTGGGGGCAGCGGGTGAAAAACTGTTTTTT. Its translation is CASSLLGAAGEKLFF. Variable domain in full (rest from reference TRBV27 and TRBJ1-4): EAQVTQNPRYLITVTGKKLTVTCSQNMNHEYMSWYRQDPGLGLRQIYYSMNVEVTDKGDVPEGYKVSRKEKRNFPLILESPSPNQTSLYFCASSLLGAAGEKLFFGSGTQLSVL.

This clonotype was picked up a small number of times. CDR3 nucleotides: TGTGCCAGCAGCGATCGGGGCGAGGGTTCCCAGTACTTC. Its protein product is CASSDRGEGSQYF. V is TRBV3-1 and J is TRBJ2-5; either TRBD1 or TRBD2 may fit D (5 bases each). CDR3 size: 13 residues. CDR1 is LGHDT and CDR2 is YNNKEL in the germline V gene (reference sequence). V lost 5 bases and J 9 bases, leaving 16 bases between the germline ends.

This clonotype has only a few counts. The chain couples TRBV5-1 to TRBJ2-1; D is ambiguous. This CDR3 spans 17 amino acids. The germline V gene encodes CDR1 SGHRS and CDR2 YFSETQ. The V and J ends lost 4 bases and 0 bases respectively, with 17 bases between them. Here the CDR3 reads CASSRDPTVSSYNEQFF. Here the CDR3 DNA reads TGCGCCAGCAGCCGAGACCCTACAGTAAGCTCCTACAATGAGCAGTTCTTC.

There are a few counts of this clonotype. J is TRBJ2-3 and V is TRBV10-3; no firm D call. Germline CDR1 ENHRY, CDR2 SYGVKD. CDR3 length: 13 residues. Trimming took 2 bases from V and 2 from J, leaving 5 bases between them. CDR3 residues: CAISEEVTDTQYF. CDR3 coding DNA: TGTGCCATCAGTGAGGAGGTCACAGATACGCAGTATTTT.

The rearrangement uses TRBV19 and TRBJ1-6, with D hard to call. Germline V lookup: CDR1 LNHDA, CDR2 SQIVND (reference sequence). Trimming pared 4 bases from V and 9 bases from J, leaving 22 bases between. CDR3 length: 17 residues. CDR3 residues: CASSTSLPLRSASPLHF. The CDR3 nucleotides read TGTGCCAGTAGTACCTCCCTCCCGCTTCGGTCGGCTTCACCCCTCCACTTT. Looking up the rest from reference TRBV19 and TRBJ1-6 gives the full variable domain: DGGITQSPKYLFRKEGQNVTLSCEQNLNHDAMYWYRQDPGQGLRLIYYSQIVNDFQKGDIAEGYSVSREKKESFPLTVTSAQKNPTAFYLCASSTSLPLRSASPLHFGNGTRLTVT.

This clonotype was seen a handful of times. J is TRBJ1-6 and V is TRBV18, with 8 bases that match TRBD1. V gave up 2 bases and J gave up 6 bases; unmatched junction bases: 3. Per germline, CDR1 KGHSH and CDR2 LQKENI. CDR3 length equals 15 residues. The CDR3: CASSPETGVNSPLHF. Written as DNA, the CDR3 is TGTGCCAGCTCACCAGAGACAGGGGTTAATTCACCCCTCCACTTT. The variable domain in full, completed from reference TRBV18 and TRBJ1-6, reads NAGVMQNPRHLVRRRGQEARLRCSPMKGHSHVYWYRQLPEEGLKFMVYLQKENIIDESGMPKERFSAEFPKEGPSILRIQQVVRGDSAAYFCASSPETGVNSPLHFGNGTRLTVT.

With respect to this clonotype: Since a much larger clone is just one base distant, this may be a read error. This chain links TRBV28 with TRBJ2-7; D is perhaps TRBD1 (5 bases). The V gene's germline CDR1 is MDHEN and CDR2 SYDVKM. This CDR3 is built from 15 residues. The V gene lost 4 bases and the J gene lost 7 bases, with 20 bases spanning the gap. CDR3 in DNA: TGTGCCAGCAGTTCCAGGACATTGGATCCTCCGGAGCAGTACTTC. It codes for CASSSRTLDPPEQYF.

In its sample, this clonotype was seen many times. The chain recombines TRBV2 with TRBJ1-6, with 7 bases matching TRBD1. V gave up 6 bases and J gave up 9 bases; unmatched junction bases: 2. Germline CDR1 is SNHLY and CDR2 is FYNNEI. The length of the CDR3 is 12 residues. The CDR3 nucleotides read TGTGCCAGCAGAACAGGGGTTTCACCCCTCCACTTT. Translation gives CASRTGVSPLHF.

Concerning this clonotype itself: A much bigger clone sits one base away, suggesting this may be a read error. The rearrangement links TRBV5-1 to TRBJ2-1, with D hard to call. The germline V gene encodes CDR1 SGHRS and CDR2 YFSETQ. The CDR3 consists of 14 residues. CDR3 sequence reads: CAGSLADGLNEQFF. The DNA for the CDR3 is TGCGCCGGCAGCTTGGCCGATGGGTTGAATGAGCAGTTCTTC.

This clonotype has more than one count but fewer than ten. The chain combines TRBV4-2 with TRBJ2-2, with TRBD2 matching over 9 bases. V dropped 2 bases and J dropped 10; count of bases not matched to a gene: 14. CDR1 and CDR2 (germline): LGHNA, YNFKEQ. The length of the CDR3 is 17 residues. This CDR3 is CASSQILAGFGGVELFF. Written as DNA, the CDR3 is TGTGCCAGCAGCCAAATACTAGCGGGTTTCGGGGGAGTGGAGCTGTTTTTT.

This clonotype was observed a few times. CDR3 DNA: TGTGCCAGCAGCCAAGTCGCTAGCGGGAGCTCCTACGAGCAGTACTTC. It translates to CASSQVASGSSYEQYF. The rearrangement joins TRBV14 to TRBJ2-7; TRBD2 agrees at 10 bases. Germline V lookup: CDR1 SGHDN, CDR2 FVKESK. The CDR3 is 16 amino acids. The V segment lost 1 base and the J segment 0 bases; nucleotides outside the gene matches: 3.

This clonotype was recorded many times. The chain links TRBV10-1 to TRBJ2-7; TRBD1 aligns across 7 bases. The trim removed 2 bases at V and 2 bases at J, leaving 3 bases unmatched. The CDR3 has 14 residues. The germline CDR1 and CDR2 sequences are WNHNN and SYGVQD (reference sequence). CDR3 region: CASSERQGAYEQYF. CDR3 coding DNA: TGCGCCAGCAGTGAGAGGCAGGGGGCCTACGAGCAGTACTTC.

This clonotype was observed at least ten times. The chain couples TRBV20-1 to TRBJ1-5; the D gene is possibly TRBD1 (5 bases). This CDR3 has 14 amino acids. The ends were cut back, 5 bases at V and 7 bases at J, with 18 bases in the middle. The germline V gene has CDR1 DFQATT and CDR2 SNEGSKA (reference sequence). CDR3 region: CSARPGRHGQPQHF. For the CDR3, the DNA is TGCAGTGCTCGGCCGGGACGGCATGGGCAGCCCCAGCATTTT.

Details on this clonotype: At one end, the junction sequence differs from germline, possibly due to a read error. J is TRBJ2-1 and V is TRBV12-3 or TRBV12-4; D possibly matches TRBD1 or TRBD2 (6 bases each). This CDR3 region has 14 residues. The CDR3 nucleotides read TGTGCCAGCAGTTTCCTCGAGGGTGGGGGCCGGGGGAACTTC. This encodes CASSFLEGGGRGNF.

This clonotype appeared many times. V gene TRBV28 combines with J gene TRBJ2-1, with D possibly being TRBD2 (5 bases). The CDR3 loop spans 16 amino acids. From germline, CDR1 is MDHEN and CDR2 SYDVKM. Trimming removed 6 bases from V and 4 bases from J, with 19 bases in between. The CDR3 sequence: CASSSPLRDSYNEQFF. The CDR3, as DNA: TGTGCCAGCAGCTCGCCCCTCCGGGATTCGTACAATGAGCAGTTCTTC.

This clonotype appeared many times. V gene TRBV20-1 combines with J gene TRBJ1-6; 8 bases fit TRBD1. CDR1 DFQATT and CDR2 SNEGSKA come from the germline V gene (reference sequence). V lost 5 bases, J lost 8 bases, and 5 bases stayed unmatched. The CDR3 runs 13 residues. This chain's CDR3 is CSASTGEDSPLHF. In DNA, the CDR3 is TGCAGTGCTTCGACAGGGGAGGATTCACCCCTCCACTTT.